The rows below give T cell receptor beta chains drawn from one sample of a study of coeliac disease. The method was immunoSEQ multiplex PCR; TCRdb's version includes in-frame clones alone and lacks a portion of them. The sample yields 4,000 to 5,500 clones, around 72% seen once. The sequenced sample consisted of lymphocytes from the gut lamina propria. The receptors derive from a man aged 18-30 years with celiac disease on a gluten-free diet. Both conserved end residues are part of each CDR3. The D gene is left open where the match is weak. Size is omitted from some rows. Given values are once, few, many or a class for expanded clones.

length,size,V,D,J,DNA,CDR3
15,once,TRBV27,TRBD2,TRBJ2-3,TGTGCCAGCAGTTTACGGGGGGGCGGTGGAGATACGCAGTATTTT,CASSLRGGGGDTQYF
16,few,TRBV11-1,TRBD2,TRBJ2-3,TGTGCCAGCAGTTTCCCCCGCGGCGGGGGGGCGGATACGCAGTATTTT,CASSFPRGGGADTQYF
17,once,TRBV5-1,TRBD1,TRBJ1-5,TGCGCCAGCAGCTTGGGAGTTTCCGGACAGGGTTATCAGCCCCAGCATTTT,CASSLGVSGQGYQPQHF
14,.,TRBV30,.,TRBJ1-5,TGTGCCTGGAGTCTTCGGCAGGGAAATCAGCCCCAGCATTTT,CAWSLRQGNQPQHF
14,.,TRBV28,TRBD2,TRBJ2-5,TGTGCCAGCAAACTAGCGGGGGGACGAGAGACCCAGTACTTC,CASKLAGGRETQYF
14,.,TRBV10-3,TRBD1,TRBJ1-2,TGTGCCATCAGTGGAACAGGGGGCGCGTCTGGCTACACCTTC,CAISGTGGASGYTF
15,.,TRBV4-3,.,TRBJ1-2,TGCGCCAGCAGCCAAGCCACTGGGTATTCGGAGGGCTACACCTTC,CASSQATGYSEGYTF
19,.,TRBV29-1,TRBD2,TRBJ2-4,TGCAGCGTTGAAGGCTGGACTAGCGGGGGGGCCTCGGCCAAAAACATTCAGTACTTC,CSVEGWTSGGASAKNIQYF
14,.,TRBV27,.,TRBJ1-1,TGTGCCAGCAGTTTTCTGGGCATGAACACCGAAGCTTTCTTT,CASSFLGMNTEAFF
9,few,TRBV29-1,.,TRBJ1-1,TGCAGCGTTGAAGGGAGGGCTTTCTTT,CSVEGRAFF
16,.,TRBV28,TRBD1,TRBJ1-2,TGTGCCAGCAGTTTAGCCGGGACAGGAAATACCCATGGCTACACCTTC,CASSLAGTGNTHGYTF
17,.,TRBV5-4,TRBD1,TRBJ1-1,TGTGCCAGCAGCATAGGACAGGGAGGGAGCATGAACACTGAAGCTTTCTTT,CASSIGQGGSMNTEAFF
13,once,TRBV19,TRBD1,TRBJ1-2,TGTGCCAGTAGTCCCCGGGACAGGGCTGGCTACACCTTC,CASSPRDRAGYTF
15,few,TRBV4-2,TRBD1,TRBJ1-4,TGTGCCAGCAGTCAACCCGGGACAGAAAATGAAAAACTGTTTTTT,CASSQPGTENEKLFF
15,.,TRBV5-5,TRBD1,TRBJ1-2,TGTGCCAGCAGCGTAACAGGGGTCCCTAACTATGGCTACACCTTC,CASSVTGVPNYGYTF
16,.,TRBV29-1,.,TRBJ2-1,TGCAGCGTTGCGTTACTCGTAGAGGTCTCCTACAATGAGCAGTTCTTC,CSVALLVEVSYNEQFF
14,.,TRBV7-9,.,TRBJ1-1,TGTGCCAGCAGCCTTAATCAGGGGAACACTGAAGCTTTCTTT,CASSLNQGNTEAFF
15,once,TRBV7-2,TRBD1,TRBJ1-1,TGTGCCAGCAGCCAAATCCAGGGGGCTGGCACTGAAGCTTTCTTT,CASSQIQGAGTEAFF
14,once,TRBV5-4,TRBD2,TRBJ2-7,TGTGCCAGCACCGGTAGCGGGGGGCTCGGCGAGCAGTACTTC,CASTGSGGLGEQYF
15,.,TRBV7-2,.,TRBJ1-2,TGTGCCAGCAGCTCACAACAAGGACTGGGCTATGGCTACACCTTC,CASSSQQGLGYGYTF
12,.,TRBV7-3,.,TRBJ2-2,TGTGCCAGCAGCTCCCATACCGGGGAGCTGTTTTTT,CASSSHTGELFF
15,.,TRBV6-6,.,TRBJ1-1,TGTGCCAGCAGTTACTCAGGGGCAGGGAACACTGAAGCTTTCTTT,CASSYSGAGNTEAFF
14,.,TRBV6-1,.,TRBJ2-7,TGTGCCATCCTAAGGGCGGGGAGCTCCTACGAGCAGTACTTC,CAILRAGSSYEQYF
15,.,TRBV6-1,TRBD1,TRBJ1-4,TGTGCCAGCAGATCCTTAGGGACAGGGGGTGAAAAACTGTTTTTT,CASRSLGTGGEKLFF
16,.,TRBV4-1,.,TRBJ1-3,TGCGCCAGCAGCCAAGGGATGAGGGAGCTCGGAAACACCATATATTTT,CASSQGMRELGNTIYF
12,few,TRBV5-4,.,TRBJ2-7,TGTGCCAGCAGCAAAGAGGGTCGCGAGCAGTACTTC,CASSKEGREQYF
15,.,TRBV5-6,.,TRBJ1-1,TGTGCCAGCAGGCCCGAGACGGGTAGGTACACTGAAGCTTTCTTT,CASRPETGRYTEAFF
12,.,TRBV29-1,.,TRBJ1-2,TGCAGCGTTGGTGGGGGCGCGGGTGGCTACACCTTC,CSVGGGAGGYTF
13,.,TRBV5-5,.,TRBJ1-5,TGTGCCAGCAGCTTCTTCGAGGATCAGCCCCAGCATTTT,CASSFFEDQPQHF
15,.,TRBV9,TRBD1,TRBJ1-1,TGTGCCAGCAGCGGGACAGGGGGCTTGAACACTGAAGCTTTCTTT,CASSGTGGLNTEAFF
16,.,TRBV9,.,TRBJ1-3,TGTGCCAGCAGCATTTCGACAGGCAACTCTGGAAACACCATATATTTT,CASSISTGNSGNTIYF
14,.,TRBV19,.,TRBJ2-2,TGTGCCAGTAGTATAGAGCGGGGCACCGGGGAGCTGTTTTTT,CASSIERGTGELFF
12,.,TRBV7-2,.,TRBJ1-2,TGTGCCAGCACCCAGACATTTTATGGCTACACCTTC,CASTQTFYGYTF
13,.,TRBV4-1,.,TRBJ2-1,TGCGCCAGCAGCCAAGAACTGAACAATGAGCAGTTCTTC,CASSQELNNEQFF
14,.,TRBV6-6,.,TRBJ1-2,TGTGCCAGCGAACTAGGGGGTTCTAACTATGGCTACACCTTC,CASELGGSNYGYTF
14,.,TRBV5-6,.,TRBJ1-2,TGTGCCAGCAGCTTGTCGGGACTACAATGGGGCTACACCTTC,CASSLSGLQWGYTF
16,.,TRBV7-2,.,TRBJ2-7,TGTGCCAGCAGCTTAGCGGGGCAGGGTTCCTACTACGAGCAGTACTTC,CASSLAGQGSYYEQYF
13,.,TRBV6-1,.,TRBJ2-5,TGTGCCAGCAGTGAACAACGGTTGGAGACCCAGTACTTC,CASSEQRLETQYF
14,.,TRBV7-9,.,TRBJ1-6,TGTGCCAGCAGCTTTCTGGGGCCTAATTCACCCCTCCACTTT,CASSFLGPNSPLHF
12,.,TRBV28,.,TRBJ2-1,TGTGCCAGCAGGCTAGTCCACAATGAGCAGTTCTTC,CASRLVHNEQFF
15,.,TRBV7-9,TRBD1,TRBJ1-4,TGTGCCAGCAGCTTAACAGGGGTAATTGGTGAAAAACTGTTTTTT,CASSLTGVIGEKLFF
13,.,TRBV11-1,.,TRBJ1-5,TGTGCCAGCAGCCGACAGTTGGATGCTTTCCAGCATTTT,CASSRQLDAFQHF
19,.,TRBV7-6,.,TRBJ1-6,TGTGCCAGCAGCTTAGCGGTCCGGGACGGGGGTTCCTATAATTCACCCCTCCACTTT,CASSLAVRDGGSYNSPLHF
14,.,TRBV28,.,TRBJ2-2,TGTGCCAGCAGTTTGTGGCTGAACACCGGGGAGCTGTTTTTT,CASSLWLNTGELFF
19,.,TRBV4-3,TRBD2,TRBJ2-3,TGCGCCAGCAGCCAGGGGGGGGGAGGGGTGGGATTTACTACAGATACGCAGTATTTT,CASSQGGGGVGFTTDTQYF
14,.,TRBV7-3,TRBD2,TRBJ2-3,TGTGCCAGCAGCGCGGGACTAGGGCCAGATACGCAGTATTTT,CASSAGLGPDTQYF